Only one count was recorded for the clone carrying this TCR beta chain. What it binds is not known. Via MiXCR, TCRdb re-called the 5' RACE reads, giving one row per CDR3 protein. The repertoire consists of 600,000 to 850,000 distinct CDR3 sequences, with approximately 18% occurring once and the leading ten covering 13%. There are 14 residues in the CDR3. In germline, CDR1 is LGHDT, CDR2 YNNKEL (reference sequence). The V end was cut by 0 bases, the J end by 4 bases, with 10 bases between. This entry belongs to a study of identical twins. General study findings and limits: In drawing conclusions, the study used cross-sectional statistical analysis and did not follow the same donors. Potential partial confounding of zero-insertion analyses by invariant MAIT and iNKT cells was noted.

This sample also appeared in a second study, on T cells expressing NK-cell markers. That paper adds: The same clonotypes also predominated in the CD3+CD56-NKG2C+ fraction of a handful of donors.

The receptor's source is a woman aged 18 to 35 in good health. Sequenced sample: PBMCs. This sequence joins TRBV3-1 and TRBJ2-7; D call uncertain. This CDR3 reads CASSQDPPKYEQYF. CDR3 bases: TGTGCCAGCAGCCAAGATCCCCCGAAGTACGAGCAGTACTTC.